These 25 T cell receptor beta chains share one sample of origin, sequenced in a study of CD8+ T cells in alopecia areata. Reverse transcription of extracted RNA yielded cDNA, which provided the sequencing template. This table comes from immunoSEQ multiplex PCR, and its TCRdb copy is limited to in-frame clones, with some not included. Among approximately 99,000 clones listed, approximately 59% were seen once. Sample: CD8+ T cells sorted from blood. Every receptor here comes from a human donor in good health.

This chain connects TRBV11-2 to TRBJ2-1, with a weak D call TRBD2 (7 bases). The CDR3 length is 16 residues. V gave up 4 bases and J gave up 9 bases, with 22 bases separating them. From germline, CDR1 is SGHAT and CDR2 FQNNGV. CDR3 in amino acids: CASSSPRGGAGSEQFF. CDR3 nucleotides: TGTGCCAGCAGCTCCCCACGTGGGGGGGCCGGTTCTGAGCAGTTCTTC.

The J gene is TRBJ2-2, the V gene TRBV7-9; unclear D gene. V was trimmed by 6 bases and J by 2 bases, leaving 13 bases between them. From germline, CDR1 is SEHNR and CDR2 FQNEAQ (reference sequence). The CDR3 runs to 15 residues. The CDR3 coding sequence is TGTGCCAGCAGTTCCAGTCCTAGAAACACCGGGGAGCTGTTTTTT. Translated, it gives CASSSSPRNTGELFF.

V and J are TRBV7-8 and TRBJ2-3, with D possibly being TRBD2 (6 bases). CDR3 length equals 14 residues. Germline V CDR1 and CDR2: SGHVS, FQNEAQ. V was clipped by 6 bases and J by 0 bases, with 10 bases between them. The chain's CDR3 is CASSHRGSTDTQYF. The CDR3 coding sequence is TGTGCCAGCAGTCACCGGGGGAGCACAGATACGCAGTATTTT. Variable domain in full (rest from reference TRBV7-8 and TRBJ2-3): GAGVSQSPRYKVAKRGQDVALRCDPISGHVSLFWYQQALGQGPEFLTYFQNEAQLDKSGLPSDRFFAERPEGSVSTLKIQRTQQEDSAVYLCASSHRGSTDTQYFGPGTRLTVL.

V usage is TRBV4-3 and J usage is TRBJ2-5, with D tentatively TRBD2 (7 bases). CDR1 and CDR2 (germline): LGHNA, YSLEER. The CDR3 runs 15 residues. The V gene lost 1 base and the J gene lost 5 bases, with 14 bases spanning the gap. CDR3 DNA: TGCGCCAGCAGCCAAGGCGGGGGCCAGGGGGAGACCCAGTACTTC. The encoded protein is CASSQGGGQGETQYF.

The chain links TRBV7-9 to TRBJ1-2; no reliable D call. This CDR3 is 11 amino acids long. Trimming pared 0 bases from V and 6 bases from J, leaving 2 bases between. CDR1 SEHNR and CDR2 FQNEAQ come from the germline V gene (reference sequence). The CDR3 coding sequence is TGTGCCAGCAGCTTAGCAGATGGCTACACCTTC. Its protein is CASSLADGYTF. Together with reference TRBV7-9 and TRBJ1-2, the CDR3 gives the full variable domain: DTGVSQNPRHKITKRGQNVTFRCDPISEHNRLYWYRQTLGQGPEFLTYFQNEAQLEKSRLLSDRFSAERPKGSFSTLEIQRTEQGDSAMYLCASSLADGYTFGSGTRLTVV.

CDR3 protein: CASSTGGDGYTF. Here the CDR3 DNA reads TGTGCCAGTAGTACTGGGGGCGATGGCTACACCTTC. This chain uses TRBV19 with TRBJ1-2; possible D gene TRBD1, 6 bases. Trimming cost V 4 bases and J 6 bases, with 9 bases left between them. Germline CDR1 LNHDA, CDR2 SQIVND (reference sequence). CDR3 length: 12 residues. Full variable domain (outside the CDR3, taken from reference TRBV19 and TRBJ1-2): DGGITQSPKYLFRKEGQNVTLSCEQNLNHDAMYWYRQDPGQGLRLIYYSQIVNDFQKGDIAEGYSVSREKKESFPLTVTSAQKNPTAFYLCASSTGGDGYTFGSGTRLTVV.

J is TRBJ1-5 and V is TRBV6-6; D not certain. CDR3 length equals 14 residues. Germline CDR1 and CDR2: MNHNY and SVGAGI (reference sequence). Trimming took off 1 base at V and 3 bases at J, with 7 bases between the two ends. CDR3 amino acids: CASSYWAVNQPQHF. As DNA, the CDR3 is TGTGCCAGCAGTTACTGGGCAGTCAATCAGCCCCAGCATTTT.

This CDR3 is CASSSMDRVYEQYF. CDR3 DNA: TGTGCCAGCAGCTCGATGGACAGAGTCTACGAGCAGTACTTC. The chain links TRBV5-4 to TRBJ2-7; possibly TRBD1 for D (6 bases). This CDR3 spans 14 amino acids. Germline lookup yields CDR1 SGHNT and CDR2 YYREEE (reference sequence). The V gene lost 3 bases and the J gene lost 3 bases, with 13 bases spanning the gap.

This clone has only a few counts. The chain joins TRBV7-9 to TRBJ2-5; the D is unclear. The CDR3 is 13 residues long. Germline V gives CDR1 SEHNR, CDR2 FQNEAQ (reference sequence). V was pared by 1 base and J by 3 bases, with 6 bases between. In DNA form, the CDR3 reads TGTGCCAGCAGCTTAGTCGAGGAAGAGACCCAGTACTTC. This gives the protein CASSLVEEETQYF.

This clone was seen a handful of times. V is TRBV29-1 and J is TRBJ2-2; TRBD1 agrees at 7 bases. The V gene's germline CDR1 is SQVTM and CDR2 ANQGSEA. Germline trimming cut 6 bases from V and 3 bases from J; bases unmatched to any gene: 7. The CDR3 spans 14 residues. The CDR3: CSVAGQAYTGELFF. CDR3 nucleotides: TGCAGCGTGGCCGGACAGGCGTACACCGGGGAGCTGTTTTTT.

The chain has TRBV4-1 and TRBJ2-7; 10 bases align to TRBD2. V was pared by 3 bases and J by 2 bases, with 13 bases of the junction left unmatched. Germline lookup yields CDR1 MGHRA and CDR2 YSYEKL. This CDR3 has 18 amino acids. For the CDR3, the DNA is TGCGCCAGCAGCCACCAGCCGACTAGCGGGCCAATACCCTACGAGCAGTACTTC. This sequence encodes CASSHQPTSGPIPYEQYF.

The rearrangement links TRBV7-3 to TRBJ2-7; D ambiguous. V was shortened by 5 bases and J by 0 bases, with 5 bases between the two germline ends. Germline V gene lookup returns CDR1 SGHTA and CDR2 FQGTGA. The CDR3 has 12 amino acids. Here the CDR3 reads CASSLPSYEQYF. The CDR3 DNA sequence: TGTGCCAGCAGCCTTCCCTCCTACGAGCAGTACTTC.

The chain employs TRBV5-1 and TRBJ2-2, with 9 bases identical to TRBD2. This CDR3 has 15 residues. With V trimmed by 5 bases and J by 6 bases, 8 bases remained unmatched. Germline V gene data show CDR1 as SGHRS and CDR2 as YFSETQ. CDR3 bases: TGCGCCAGCAGGCGCGGGCCTAGCGGGGCCGGGGAGCTGTTTTTT. Translated: CASRRGPSGAGELFF.

This chain uses TRBV29-1 with TRBJ2-1; D unclear. Germline V gene data show CDR1 as SQVTM and CDR2 as ANQGSEA. The CDR3 spans 13 residues. V was shortened by 0 bases and J by 5 bases, with 8 bases between the two germline ends. CDR3 region: CSVEDPQDNEQFF. The CDR3 DNA follows: TGCAGCGTTGAAGACCCCCAGGACAATGAGCAGTTCTTC.

Remarks on this clone: Germline and junction disagree at one end, which may indicate a read error. The V and J genes are TRBV7-7 and TRBJ1-1; the D is unclear. CDR3 size: 15 residues. Germline V gives CDR1 SSHAT, CDR2 FNYEAQ (reference sequence). The CDR3 sequence is CASSPNDKENTEAFF. The CDR3 nucleotides read TGTGCTAGCAGCCCAAACGACAAGGAGAACACTGAAGCTTTCTTT.

The chain joins TRBV10-3 to TRBJ2-3, with 7 bases aligning to TRBD1. The germline CDR1 and CDR2 sequences are ENHRY and SYGVKD. The CDR3 totals 12 residues. Trimming removed 10 bases from V and 6 bases from J; junction bases left unmatched: 7. The DNA of the CDR3 is TGTGCCACAAACAGGGGTAGCGATACGCAGTATTTT. Translated: CATNRGSDTQYF.

This chain links TRBV25-1 with TRBJ1-1; possible D gene TRBD1, 6 bases. With 3 bases removed from V and 4 bases from J, the gap between germline ends came to 15 bases. Germline V gene sequence: CDR1 MGHDK, CDR2 SYGVNS. The CDR3 runs to 15 residues. DNA for the CDR3: TGTGCCAGCAGTGACCTACAGGGTCTGGGCACTGAAGCTTTCTTT. It is translated as CASSDLQGLGTEAFF. Filled out from reference TRBV25-1 and TRBJ1-1, the complete variable domain reads EADIYQTPRYLVIGTGKKITLECSQTMGHDKMYWYQQDPGMELHLIHYSYGVNSTEKGDLSSESTVSRIRTEHFPLTLESARPSHTSQYLCASSDLQGLGTEAFFGQGTRLTVV.

The chain employs TRBV13 and TRBJ1-2; a weak D match, TRBD1 (5 bases). This CDR3 contains 13 residues. The V end was cut by 1 base, the J end by 8 bases, with 11 bases between. From germline, CDR1 is PRHDT and CDR2 FYEKMQ (reference sequence). CDR3 loop: CASSLETVGGYTF. In DNA, the CDR3 is TGTGCCAGCAGCTTAGAGACAGTTGGAGGCTACACCTTC.

The rearrangement joins TRBV5-1 to TRBJ2-7; D unresolved. The CDR3 extends over 16 amino acids. The V gene lost 1 base and the J gene lost 7 bases, with 21 bases spanning the gap. Germline loops: CDR1 SGHRS, CDR2 YFSETQ. CDR3 protein: CASSLNPPGRPREQYF. The CDR3 nucleotides read TGCGCCAGCAGCTTGAACCCCCCCGGGCGGCCTCGTGAGCAGTACTTC.

The chain is built from TRBV27 and TRBJ1-2; the D gene is possibly TRBD1 (5 bases). The CDR3 covers 16 residues. Trimming took off 5 bases at V and 6 bases at J, with 22 bases between the two ends. The V gene's germline CDR1 is MNHEY and CDR2 SMNVEV (reference sequence). In DNA, the CDR3 is TGTGCCAGCAGTCGTCTCCCTTTAGACAGCATGAATGGCTACACCTTC. Translation: CASSRLPLDSMNGYTF.

This rearrangement joins TRBV7-2 to TRBJ1-2; 9 bases agree with TRBD1. With V trimmed by 4 bases and J by 6 bases, 0 bases remained unmatched. The V gene's germline CDR1 is SGHTA and CDR2 FQGNSA. This CDR3 spans 12 amino acids. CDR3 nucleotide sequence: TGTGCCAGCAGCTGGGACAGGGATGGCTACACCTTC. Translation gives CASSWDRDGYTF.

This clone was seen a handful of times. The rearrangement links TRBV10-2 to TRBJ2-7, with D possibly matching TRBD2 (7 bases). The CDR3 runs 13 residues. CDR1 is WSHSY and CDR2 is SAAADI in the germline V gene. Trimming left V 8 bases short and J 0 bases short, with 11 bases between. The CDR3 protein is CASGGGLSYEQYF. The CDR3 DNA follows: TGCGCCAGCGGCGGGGGCCTCTCCTACGAGCAGTACTTC.

The CDR3 sequence is CAAAETSLIADTQYF. The CDR3 DNA sequence: TGTGCCGCCGCCGAGACTAGCCTTATTGCAGATACGCAGTATTTT. The chain combines TRBV6-5 with TRBJ2-3, with 7 bases that match TRBD2. Germline V gene lookup returns CDR1 MNHEY and CDR2 SVGAGI. V trimming: 11 bases; J trimming: 4 bases; junction bases outside the gene matches: 15. This CDR3 spans 15 amino acids.

This chain uses TRBV6-5 with TRBJ1-1, with no clear D. The length of the CDR3 is 14 residues. Germline lookup yields CDR1 MNHEY and CDR2 SVGAGI. V dropped 6 bases and J dropped 0 bases, with 11 bases sitting between them. The CDR3, as DNA: TGTGCCAGCAGCTTACTGGGAGTGAACACTGAAGCTTTCTTT. It translates to CASSLLGVNTEAFF.

The chain links TRBV7-9 to TRBJ2-1, with 11 positions matching TRBD2. V shed 5 bases and J 2 bases; nucleotides not matched to a gene: 5. Germline V lookup: CDR1 SEHNR, CDR2 FQNEAQ (reference sequence). CDR3 length: 16 residues. CDR3 sequence reads: CASSAYSGGAYNEQFF. Written as DNA, the CDR3 is TGTGCCAGCAGCGCGTATAGCGGGGGGGCCTACAATGAGCAGTTCTTC.